The T cell receptor (beta chain) under discussion was sequenced for a study of monozygotic twins with inflammatory bowel disease. TCRdb re-called the 5' RACE reads; every CDR3 protein appears as one record, without DNA. The sample's table shows approximately 400,000 distinct CDR3 sequences. This CDR3 comprises 15 residues. Looked up from germline, CDR1 is LNHDA and CDR2 is SQIVND (reference sequence). The sequenced sample was blood. J is TRBJ2-1 and V is TRBV19; TCRdb calls TRBD2, which cannot be checked without DNA. The TCR was taken from a human donor with ulcerative colitis or Crohn's disease, or a healthy co-twin of an affected twin (not recorded which). The CDR3 loop reads CASSSRGGGIIEQFF.